The next 29 T cell receptor beta chains were all read from a single sample in a study of cytomegalovirus exposure and HLA in healthy donors. Primers for the PCR totalled 60 Vbeta and 13 Jbeta. The assay was immunoSEQ multiplex PCR, and TCRdb's table has in-frame clones only and misses some. The repertoire consists of under 120,000 clones, with around 70% occurring once and the leading ten covering roughly 11%. The sequenced material came from PBMCs. These receptors came from a middle-aged man in good health and CMV-seropositive.

The chain recombines TRBV11-2 with TRBJ2-2; 11 bases agree with TRBD2. The V gene's germline CDR1 is SGHAT and CDR2 FQNNGV. The ends lost 5 bases at V and 7 bases at J; junction bases unmatched: 12. The CDR3 is 17 amino acids. As DNA, the CDR3 is TGTGCCAGCAGCCCGCGACTAGCGGGACCGGGTAACGGGGAGCTGTTTTTT. Its protein is CASSPRLAGPGNGELFF.

This clone was seen more than once but under ten times. This chain connects TRBV7-9 to TRBJ2-3, with 11 bases aligning to TRBD2. V dropped 7 bases and J dropped 5; count of bases not matched to a gene: 8. The germline CDR1 and CDR2 sequences are SEHNR and FQNEAQ (reference sequence). The CDR3 covers 15 residues. DNA for the CDR3: TGTGCCAGCACCTCCTTAGGACTAGCGGGAGATACGCAGTATTTT. Its protein is CASTSLGLAGDTQYF.

The chain has TRBV6-5 and TRBJ1-1; tentative D call: TRBD1 (5 bases). The V end lost 5 bases, the J end lost 4 bases, and 14 bases lay between the germline ends. This CDR3 spans 14 amino acids. The germline CDR1 and CDR2 sequences are MNHEY and SVGAGI. CDR3 DNA: TGTGCCAGCAGTCCCGGGGGGGGGATCACTGAAGCTTTCTTT. Translating gives CASSPGGGITEAFF.

CDR3 bases: TGTGCCACCAGCAGCAGGGGGTCCTACGAGCAGTACTTC. This sequence encodes CATSSRGSYEQYF. The rearrangement links TRBV15 to TRBJ2-7, with TRBD1 matching over 7 bases. The V segment lost 3 bases and the J segment 1 base; nucleotides outside the gene matches: 0. The CDR3 is 13 residues long. Germline values: CDR1 LNHNV, CDR2 YYDKDF (reference sequence).

This chain uses TRBV9 with TRBJ2-5; 10 bases fit TRBD2. The V and J ends lost 5 bases and 5 bases, in that order; junction bases with no gene match: 12. CDR3 length equals 16 residues. Germline CDR1 and CDR2: SGDLS and YYNGEE. CDR3 protein: CASSTIQAGGLETQYF. CDR3 DNA sequence: TGTGCCAGCAGTACAATCCAAGCGGGAGGGTTGGAGACCCAGTACTTC. Full variable domain (missing parts from reference TRBV9 and TRBJ2-5): DSGVTQTPKHLITATGQRVTLRCSPRSGDLSVYWYQQSLDQGLQFLIQYYNGEERAKGNILERFSAQQFPDLHSELNLSSLELGDSALYFCASSTIQAGGLETQYFGPGTRLLVL.

Many counts were recorded for this clone. This chain joins TRBV2 and TRBJ1-2, with D possibly being TRBD1 (5 bases). The CDR3 consists of 12 residues. The germline V and J ends were trimmed by 8 bases and 6 bases, with 13 bases remaining between them. Looked up from germline, CDR1 is SNHLY and CDR2 is FYNNEI. CDR3 nucleotide sequence: TGTGCCAGCGGTTCCCAGGGAAATGGCTACACCTTC. It codes for CASGSQGNGYTF.

The chain uses TRBV10-2 and TRBJ2-1, with 9 bases matching TRBD2. Germline V gene sequence: CDR1 WSHSY, CDR2 SAAADI. The CDR3 loop spans 15 amino acids. V gave up 0 bases and J gave up 9 bases; unmatched junction bases: 6. CDR3 sequence (DNA): TGCGCCAGCAGTGAGTCCGGGACTAGCCTCGGTGAGCAGTTCTTC. Its protein product is CASSESGTSLGEQFF.

This clone was counted once. This sequence joins TRBV6-1 and TRBJ1-2; tentatively, D is TRBD1 (5 bases). The CDR3 loop spans 15 amino acids. The germline gives CDR1 MNHNS, CDR2 SASEGT. Deletions cut 1 base from V and 4 bases from J, with 13 bases between. The CDR3 loop reads CASSEGLGQGYGYTF. CDR3 nucleotides: TGTGCCAGCAGTGAAGGGTTGGGGCAGGGCTATGGCTACACCTTC.

The CDR3 DNA sequence: TGTGCCAGCAGTGTGGGCAGACAAAACACTGAAGCTTTCTTT. Translating it yields CASSVGRQNTEAFF. The chain is built from TRBV2 and TRBJ1-1, with D uncertain. The ends were cut back, 4 bases at V and 2 bases at J, with 11 bases in the middle. The CDR3 has 14 amino acids. The germline V gene has CDR1 SNHLY and CDR2 FYNNEI.

This clone was recorded a few times. The rearrangement links TRBV2 to TRBJ2-1, with 10 positions matching TRBD1. CDR3 length equals 15 residues. The junction had 8 bases not matched to a gene; V was cut back by 6 bases and J by 6 bases. CDR1 is SNHLY and CDR2 is FYNNEI in the germline V gene. CDR3 region: CASSGRTGGSNEQFF. CDR3 DNA sequence: TGTGCCAGCAGCGGACGGACAGGGGGGAGCAATGAGCAGTTCTTC.

The chain is built from TRBV7-3 and TRBJ2-1, with unresolved D. Deletions cut 1 base from V and 6 bases from J, with 10 bases between. The CDR3 sequence is 14 residues long. Per the germline V gene, CDR1 is SGHTA and CDR2 is FQGTGA. In nucleotides, the CDR3 is TGTGCCAGCAGCTTAAGTGGGCCAAGCAATGAGCAGTTCTTC. Translation: CASSLSGPSNEQFF. Filled out from reference TRBV7-3 and TRBJ2-1, the complete variable domain reads GAGVSQTPSNKVTEKGKYVELRCDPISGHTALYWYRQSLGQGPEFLIYFQGTGAADDSGLPNDRFFAVRPEGSVSTLKIQRTERGDSAVYLCASSLSGPSNEQFFGPGTRLTVL.

The genes are TRBV4-1 and TRBJ2-7, with 10 positions matching TRBD1. The CDR3 loop spans 16 amino acids. V was pared by 4 bases and J by 3 bases, with 9 bases of the junction left unmatched. The germline V gene encodes CDR1 MGHRA and CDR2 YSYEKL. CDR3 amino acids: CASSPYRTGGDYEQYF. The CDR3 bases are TGCGCCAGCAGCCCTTATCGGACAGGGGGTGACTACGAGCAGTACTTC.

The V and J genes are TRBV5-1 and TRBJ1-5, with 10 bases aligning to TRBD1. With 4 bases clipped from V and 3 bases from J, the junction kept 7 bases outside the gene matches. The CDR3 runs to 16 residues. Germline V lookup: CDR1 SGHRS, CDR2 YFSETQ. The CDR3 here is CASSPGQGVPNQPQHF. CDR3 nucleotides: TGCGCCAGCAGCCCAGGACAGGGGGTACCCAATCAGCCCCAGCATTTT.

This rearrangement joins TRBV5-4 to TRBJ1-2; a weak D match, TRBD1 (5 bases). CDR1 is SGHNT, CDR2 YYREEE, per germline (reference sequence). The CDR3 extends over 13 amino acids. Trimming pared 4 bases from V and 2 bases from J, leaving 9 bases between. CDR3 sequence (DNA): TGTGCCAGCAGCCCCCCAGGGAACTATGGCTACACCTTC. Amino acids: CASSPPGNYGYTF. Filled out from reference TRBV5-4 and TRBJ1-2, the complete variable domain reads ETGVTQSPTHLIKTRGQQVTLRCSSQSGHNTVSWYQQALGQGPQFIFQYYREEENGRGNFPPRFSGLQFPNYSSELNVNALELDDSALYLCASSPPGNYGYTFGSGTRLTVV.

The rearrangement joins TRBV27 to TRBJ1-1; D may be TRBD1 (5 bases). This CDR3 has 13 residues. V shed 2 bases and J shed 5 bases, with 9 bases lying between them. Germline CDR1 and CDR2: MNHEY and SMNVEV (reference sequence). CDR3: CASSLDSGTEAFF. DNA for the CDR3: TGTGCCAGCAGTTTAGACAGTGGTACTGAAGCTTTCTTT.

The gene calls are TRBV28 and TRBJ2-7; 7 nucleotides line up with TRBD1. Germline-derived CDR1 and CDR2 are MDHEN and SYDVKM. This CDR3 has 14 amino acids. V trimming: 3 bases; J trimming: 3 bases; junction bases outside the gene matches: 5. Here the CDR3 reads CASSFQGDYYEQYF. In nucleotides, the CDR3 is TGTGCCAGCAGTTTTCAGGGGGATTACTACGAGCAGTACTTC. The whole variable domain, filled in from reference TRBV28 and TRBJ2-7, reads DVKVTQSSRYLVKRTGEKVFLECVQDMDHENMFWYRQDPGLGLRLIYFSYDVKMKEKGDIPEGYSVSREKKERFSLILESASTNQTSMYLCASSFQGDYYEQYFGPGTRLTVT.

This clone was observed a single time. The chain combines TRBV5-4 with TRBJ2-3; D is possibly TRBD2 (5 bases). The germline V and J ends were trimmed by 0 bases and 6 bases, with 11 bases remaining between them. Germline V gives CDR1 SGHNT, CDR2 YYREEE (reference sequence). The CDR3 is made up of 14 amino acids. In DNA, the CDR3 is TGTGCCAGCAGCTTGGACGGAGGCAAGGATACGCAGTATTTT. Translation gives CASSLDGGKDTQYF.

The J gene is TRBJ2-2, the V gene TRBV13; D gene ambiguous. Trimming took 2 bases from V and 4 from J, leaving 11 bases between them. The V gene's germline CDR1 is PRHDT and CDR2 FYEKMQ (reference sequence). CDR3 length equals 15 residues. The CDR3 DNA is TGTGCCAGCAGCTTAAGTGGGCTGGCCACCGGGGAGCTGTTTTTT. It specifies CASSLSGLATGELFF.

This chain connects TRBV29-1 to TRBJ2-5; a weak D match, TRBD2 (7 bases). The V gene's germline CDR1 is SQVTM and CDR2 ANQGSEA. V lost 0 bases and J 5 bases, leaving 13 bases between the germline ends. The CDR3 has 14 residues. DNA for the CDR3: TGCAGCGTTGAAGATAAGGGGGGGAGGGAGACCCAGTACTTC. The encoded protein is CSVEDKGGRETQYF.

This sequence joins TRBV5-1 and TRBJ2-1, with 9 bases fitting TRBD2. There are 15 residues in the CDR3. With V trimmed by 7 bases and J by 3 bases, 8 bases remained unmatched. Germline V gene lookup returns CDR1 SGHRS and CDR2 YFSETQ. This chain's CDR3 is CASQIGAGGYNEQFF. CDR3 sequence (DNA): TGCGCCAGCCAGATCGGAGCGGGAGGCTACAATGAGCAGTTCTTC.

The gene calls are TRBV21-1 and TRBJ2-7; the table's TRBD1 call for D was not verified on the DNA. TRBV21-1 constitutes a pseudogene. CDR3 length equals 15 residues. The CDR3 reads CASSVDKDRVYEQYV. CDR3 DNA: TGTGCCAGCAGCGTAGATAAGGACAGGGTCTACGAGCAGTACGTC.

V is TRBV18 and J is TRBJ2-7; no clear D gene. CDR3 size: 14 residues. The germline V gene has CDR1 KGHSH and CDR2 LQKENI. The ends were cut back, 2 bases at V and 3 bases at J, with 11 bases in the middle. CDR3 sequence: CASSPLTSDYEQYV. DNA of the CDR3: TGTGCCAGCTCACCATTAACGTCGGACTACGAGCAGTACGTC.

The rearrangement links TRBV5-1 to TRBJ1-2; maybe TRBD1 (6 bases). The V gene's germline CDR1 is SGHRS and CDR2 YFSETQ. The length of the CDR3 is 14 residues. The germline V and J ends were trimmed by 2 bases and 6 bases, with 14 bases remaining between them. CDR3 sequence: CASSLGAGEHGYTF. The CDR3 coding sequence is TGCGCCAGCAGCTTAGGGGCAGGGGAGCATGGCTACACCTTC. Using reference TRBV5-1 and TRBJ1-2 for the parts outside the CDR3, the full variable domain is KAGVTQTPRYLIKTRGQQVTLSCSPISGHRSVSWYQQTPGQGLQFLFEYFSETQRNKGNFPGRFSGRQFSNSRSEMNVSTLELGDSALYLCASSLGAGEHGYTFGSGTRLTVV.

The CDR3 DNA sequence: TGCGCCAGCAGCTTGGCCGGGACTCTTCCCCAAGCTTTCTTT. Translating gives CASSLAGTLPQAFF. V is TRBV5-1 and J is TRBJ1-1; D might be TRBD1 (5 bases). The V end was cut by 0 bases, the J end by 9 bases, with 15 bases between. The CDR3 runs to 14 residues. CDR1 and CDR2 from the germline V gene are SGHRS and YFSETQ.

V and J are TRBV30 and TRBJ2-1; 10 bases match TRBD2. The CDR3 covers 15 residues. V lost 4 bases to trimming and J lost 8 bases; unmatched junction nucleotides: 11. Germline CDR1 is GTSNPN and CDR2 is SVGIG (reference sequence). CDR3 protein: CAWKSPSGSLDEQFF. The CDR3 DNA reads as TGTGCCTGGAAAAGTCCTAGCGGGAGTTTGGATGAGCAGTTCTTC.

The CDR3 is CASSPGQGLSYEQYV. CDR3 bases: TGTGCCAGTAGTCCGGGACAGGGGCTCTCCTACGAGCAGTACGTC. This chain uses TRBV19 with TRBJ2-7; 10 bases are shared with TRBD1. Losses at the gene ends were 5 bases for V and 0 bases for J; bases not matched to a gene: 4. Germline loops: CDR1 LNHDA, CDR2 SQIVND (reference sequence). CDR3 length: 15 amino acids.

The chain joins TRBV19 to TRBJ2-3, with a possible D match to TRBD1 (5 bases). The V gene's germline CDR1 is LNHDA and CDR2 SQIVND (reference sequence). The CDR3 contains 17 residues. V dropped 4 bases and J dropped 1 base, with 18 bases sitting between them. The CDR3 DNA reads as TGTGCCAGTAGTACCTTTTTGACAGACGTGCGCACAGATACGCAGTATTTT. This encodes CASSTFLTDVRTDTQYF. Full variable domain (remainder filled in from reference TRBV19 and TRBJ2-3): DGGITQSPKYLFRKEGQNVTLSCEQNLNHDAMYWYRQDPGQGLRLIYYSQIVNDFQKGDIAEGYSVSREKKESFPLTVTSAQKNPTAFYLCASSTFLTDVRTDTQYFGPGTRLTVL.

The V and J genes are TRBV25-1 and TRBJ1-5, with D hard to call. V was cut by 3 bases and J by 3 bases, with 3 bases left in between. From germline, CDR1 is MGHDK and CDR2 SYGVNS. The CDR3 is 12 residues long. The CDR3 nucleotides read TGTGCCAGCAGTGACTACAATCAGCCCCAGCATTTT. It yields the protein CASSDYNQPQHF.

The sample holds a few counts of this clone. The rearrangement uses TRBV5-8 and TRBJ1-1, with 7 bases fitting TRBD1. This CDR3 is 14 amino acids long. After removal of 4 bases from V and 1 base from J, the junction contained 4 bases not matched to a gene. The germline V gene has CDR1 SGHTS and CDR2 YDEGEE. DNA for the CDR3: TGTGCCAGCAGCCCCTGGACAGGGAACACTGAAGCTTTCTTT. Its translation: CASSPWTGNTEAFF.